These 20 T cell receptor beta chains were sequenced from one sample in a study of CD8 T cells in ankylosing spondylitis (dated by TCRdb to the late 2010s). The library was prepared using 5' RACE. Sequencing relied on an Illumina HiSeq 2500. Clones were called with MiXCR by TCRdb after fastp trimmed the public reads at Q25, and only in-frame beta chains were retained. A single entry per CDR3 protein holds the most common genes and DNA from its merged rows. The table for this sample lists some 200,000 distinct CDR3 sequences; 10% to 15% of them were counted only once. The ten largest clones add up to more than 15% of the sample. The sample comprised blood, either unsorted or a sorted T cell fraction (not recorded which). Every receptor here comes from a male donor with ankylosing spondylitis or in good health (not recorded which).

This clonotype was found a few times. The chain couples TRBV15 to TRBJ2-7; 7 nucleotides match TRBD2. Trimming took 1 base from V and 3 from J; bases not matched to a gene: 9. Germline assignment: CDR1 LNHNV and CDR2 YYDKDF (reference sequence). This CDR3 is 16 amino acids long. The CDR3 DNA reads TGTGCCACCAGCAGAGGTCTTGAGGGCGGGGGCTACGAGCAGTACTTC. Translation: CATSRGLEGGGYEQYF.

This clonotype was detected many times. V and J are TRBV20-1 and TRBJ2-1; tentatively, D is TRBD2 (5 bases). The V end was cut by 5 bases, the J end by 0 bases, with 14 bases between. The CDR3 is 15 amino acids. Germline values: CDR1 DFQATT, CDR2 SNEGSKA (reference sequence). CDR3 region: CSAWWERHSYNEQFF. CDR3 coding DNA: TGCAGTGCTTGGTGGGAGCGTCACTCCTACAATGAGCAGTTCTTC.

This clonotype was found many times. J is TRBJ1-2 and V is TRBV5-1, with D possibly matching TRBD1 (5 bases). Trimming took 2 bases from V and 7 from J, leaving 12 bases between them. The CDR3 spans 13 residues. Germline V gene sequence: CDR1 SGHRS, CDR2 YFSETQ. The CDR3 sequence: CASSLSGLGGYTF. The DNA for the CDR3 is TGCGCCAGCAGCTTATCAGGGCTAGGTGGCTACACCTTC.

Ten or more counts support this clonotype. This chain connects TRBV6-1 to TRBJ2-1, with TRBD2 as a possible D gene (5 bases). The V end lost 6 bases, the J end lost 8 bases, and 17 bases lay between the germline ends. Germline V lookup: CDR1 MNHNS, CDR2 SASEGT. The CDR3 totals 14 residues. The CDR3 nucleotides are TGTGCCAGCAGGGGTGGGGAGTCAAGCGATGAGCAGTTCTTC. Its translation is CASRGGESSDEQFF.

This clonotype appeared many times. This chain links TRBV11-2 with TRBJ2-3, with D tentatively TRBD1 (7 bases). Germline V gene lookup returns CDR1 SGHAT and CDR2 FQNNGV. V gave up 2 bases and J gave up 3 bases, with 21 bases separating them. This CDR3 is 18 amino acids long. The DNA of the CDR3 is TGTGCCAGCAGCTTATATCTTGGGTCGACAGGGAGGACAGATACGCAGTATTTT. Amino acid sequence: CASSLYLGSTGRTDTQYF.

This clonotype was seen more than once but under ten times. This chain links TRBV7-9 with TRBJ2-3, with 7 bases that match TRBD1. The junction had 6 bases not matched to a gene; V was cut back by 5 bases and J by 1 base. The CDR3 is 15 amino acids. Germline loops: CDR1 SEHNR, CDR2 FQNEAQ (reference sequence). The CDR3 is CASSQRGGGTDTQYF. In DNA, the CDR3 is TGTGCCAGCAGCCAGCGAGGGGGCGGCACAGATACGCAGTATTTT.

There are many counts of this clonotype. The chain uses TRBV4-2 and TRBJ2-7, with 7 bases identical to TRBD1. CDR3 length: 14 amino acids. V dropped 4 bases and J dropped 0; count of bases not matched to a gene: 3. The V gene's germline CDR1 is LGHNA and CDR2 YNFKEQ. The CDR3 sequence: CASSPTGASYEQYF. The CDR3 DNA follows: TGTGCCAGCAGCCCTACAGGGGCCTCCTACGAGCAGTACTTC.

The chain links TRBV5-6 to TRBJ2-3, with 8 bases lining up with TRBD2. Germline assignment: CDR1 SGHDT and CDR2 YYEEEE. J was trimmed by 2 bases and V by 4 bases; bases with no gene match: 9. The CDR3 sequence is 16 residues long. The CDR3 reads CASSLGIAGTTDTQYF. In DNA form, the CDR3 reads TGTGCCAGCAGCCTTGGGATAGCGGGAACCACAGATACGCAGTATTTT.

This clonotype showed up just a few times. CDR3 amino acids: CASSLAHLYNEQFF. The CDR3 DNA reads as TGCGCCAGCAGCTTGGCACACCTATACAATGAGCAGTTCTTC. The rearrangement uses TRBV5-1 and TRBJ2-1; D unclear. V was cut by 0 bases and J by 4 bases, with 8 bases left in between. Germline values: CDR1 SGHRS, CDR2 YFSETQ. The CDR3 loop spans 14 amino acids.

This clonotype was observed a few times. This chain links TRBV12-3 or TRBV12-4 with TRBJ1-1, with D perhaps TRBD1 (5 bases). This CDR3 spans 15 amino acids. V gave up 3 bases and J gave up 1 base, with 12 bases separating them. CDR3 protein: CASSFRDLRNTEAFF. The CDR3 DNA follows: TGTGCCAGCAGTTTCCGGGACCTTCGGAACACTGAAGCTTTCTTT.

This rearrangement joins TRBV6-2 or TRBV6-3 to TRBJ2-1; TRBD2 matches at 9 bases. The V gene end was trimmed by 2 bases and the J gene end by 2 bases; junction bases not matched to a gene: 4. Germline CDR1 is MNHEY and CDR2 is SVGEGT. The length of the CDR3 is 16 residues. In DNA form, the CDR3 reads TGTGCCAGCAGTTACCCGACTAGCGGACCCTACAATGAGCAGTTCTTC. It yields the protein CASSYPTSGPYNEQFF.

This clonotype was seen a single time. The chain links TRBV20-1 to TRBJ1-1; a possible D gene is TRBD1 (6 bases). The CDR3 runs to 13 residues. Germline V gene sequence: CDR1 DFQATT, CDR2 SNEGSKA (reference sequence). Trimming removed 5 bases from V and 5 bases from J, with 15 bases in between. CDR3 nucleotide sequence: TGCAGTGCTCAGACAGGTGAGGGTACTGAAGCTTTCTTT. It yields the protein CSAQTGEGTEAFF.

At least ten counts were recorded for this clonotype. The chain employs TRBV5-6 and TRBJ2-7; tentatively, D is TRBD1 (6 bases). Per germline, CDR1 SGHDT and CDR2 YYEEEE. Trimming removed 4 bases from V and 0 bases from J, with 14 bases in between. The CDR3 extends over 15 amino acids. CDR3 nucleotide sequence: TGTGCCAGCAGCGACCAAACAGGGAGCTCCTACGAGCAGTACTTC. This codes for CASSDQTGSSYEQYF.

This clonotype was observed a handful of times. The chain links TRBV20-1 to TRBJ2-3; no definite D call. Germline V gene data show CDR1 as DFQATT and CDR2 as SNEGSKA (reference sequence). The CDR3 contains 11 residues. The CDR3 loop is CRPSRTDTQYF. The DNA of the CDR3 is TGCAGACCGAGTCGCACAGATACGCAGTATTTT.

The J gene is TRBJ1-2, the V gene TRBV10-3; 7 nucleotides agree with TRBD1. The CDR3 consists of 13 residues. CDR1 and CDR2 (germline): ENHRY, SYGVKD. J lost 4 bases, V lost 7 bases, and 6 bases had no gene match. The CDR3 here is CAITGQPIYGYTF. CDR3 DNA: TGTGCCATCACGGGACAGCCGATCTATGGCTACACCTTC.

The rearrangement joins TRBV20-1 to TRBJ2-3; 14 bases line up with TRBD2. Germline V CDR1 and CDR2: DFQATT, SNEGSKA (reference sequence). This CDR3 region has 16 residues. The V and J ends lost 3 bases and 1 base, in that order; junction bases with no gene match: 3. The CDR3 DNA reads TGCAGTGCTAGGGGGACTAGCGGGGGCCGCACAGATACGCAGTATTTT. Its translation is CSARGTSGGRTDTQYF.

This clonotype occurred a few times. The V and J genes are TRBV7-9 and TRBJ2-1; 7 bases are a match to TRBD1. There are 15 residues in the CDR3. The J segment lost 7 bases and the V segment lost 0 bases, leaving 6 bases of the junction unmatched. Germline values: CDR1 SEHNR, CDR2 FQNEAQ (reference sequence). The CDR3: CASSLALGQRNEQFF. As DNA, the CDR3 is TGTGCCAGCAGCTTAGCGCTGGGACAGCGAAATGAGCAGTTCTTC.

This clonotype appeared a few times. The chain couples TRBV13 to TRBJ2-3; TRBD2 agrees at 8 bases. Germline loops: CDR1 PRHDT, CDR2 FYEKMQ (reference sequence). With V trimmed by 1 base and J by 5 bases, 11 bases remained unmatched. The CDR3 extends over 17 amino acids. The CDR3 bases are TGTGCCAGCAGCTTAGACGGGGGGGCCAAAAGAGGAGATACGCAGTATTTT. Residues: CASSLDGGAKRGDTQYF.

The rearrangement uses TRBV7-9 and TRBJ1-3, with 7 bases matching TRBD1. From germline, CDR1 is SEHNR and CDR2 FQNEAQ (reference sequence). Losses at the gene ends were 5 bases for V and 0 bases for J; bases not matched to a gene: 10. This CDR3 spans 17 amino acids. CDR3 region: CASSGPLTGRSGNTIYF. In DNA, the CDR3 is TGTGCCAGCAGCGGACCCCTGACAGGGCGCTCTGGAAACACCATATATTTT.

This clonotype was observed a few times. The chain joins TRBV19 to TRBJ1-5; D call uncertain. This CDR3 spans 15 amino acids. Germline assignment: CDR1 LNHDA and CDR2 SQIVND (reference sequence). The V and J ends lost 2 bases and 1 base respectively, with 9 bases between them. CDR3 coding DNA: TGTGCCAGTAGTATAATCCCAGCGAGCAATCAGCCCCAGCATTTT. Translation gives CASSIIPASNQPQHF.